One and the same sample provided the 25 T cell receptor beta chains below, sequenced in a study of cytomegalovirus exposure and HLA in healthy donors. PCR primers comprised 60 Vbeta and 13 Jbeta primers. Sequenced by immunoSEQ multiplex PCR; TCRdb stores in-frame clones only, minus some. The table shows fewer than 250,000 clones, with roughly 79% occurring only once. The sample comprised PBMCs. The receptors were gathered from a male donor in good health and CMV-seronegative.

The V call is TRBV7-9, the J call TRBJ1-2; 7 positions agree with TRBD1. This CDR3 contains 15 residues. V lost 5 bases, J lost 0 bases, and 6 bases stayed unmatched. The germline CDR1 and CDR2 sequences are SEHNR and FQNEAQ (reference sequence). CDR3 residues: CASSLLDRSNYGYTF. The CDR3 DNA is TGTGCCAGCAGCCTATTGGACAGGTCTAACTATGGCTACACCTTC. Complete variable domain (other parts from reference TRBV7-9 and TRBJ1-2): DTGVSQNPRHKITKRGQNVTFRCDPISEHNRLYWYRQTLGQGPEFLTYFQNEAQLEKSRLLSDRFSAERPKGSFSTLEIQRTEQGDSAMYLCASSLLDRSNYGYTFGSGTRLTVV.

CDR3 bases: TGTGCCAGTAGCGTGAGCCTTGGAAACACCATATATTTT. Encoded protein: CASSVSLGNTIYF. V gene TRBV19 combines with J gene TRBJ1-3; D remains ambiguous. This CDR3 comprises 13 residues. V lost 6 bases, J lost 3 bases, and 9 bases lay in between. Germline V gene data show CDR1 as LNHDA and CDR2 as SQIVND (reference sequence).

V and J are TRBV4-1 and TRBJ1-2; 7 bases are shared with TRBD1. Trimming cost V 1 base and J 5 bases; bases outside gene matches: 7. This CDR3 spans 15 amino acids. Germline V gene data show CDR1 as MGHRA and CDR2 as YSYEKL. This CDR3 reads CASSQAPGTDYGYTF. The CDR3 nucleotides read TGCGCCAGCAGCCAAGCCCCCGGGACAGATTATGGCTACACCTTC.

V gene TRBV19 combines with J gene TRBJ2-7; 12 bases agree with TRBD2. There are 18 residues in the CDR3. In germline, CDR1 is LNHDA, CDR2 SQIVND (reference sequence). Germline trimming cut 8 bases from V and 0 bases from J; bases unmatched to any gene: 14. The CDR3 reads CASASLAGGLGTSYEQYF. CDR3 bases: TGTGCCAGTGCCTCACTAGCGGGAGGCCTAGGGACCTCCTACGAGCAGTACTTC.

In its sample, this clone was seen once. The chain recombines TRBV9 with TRBJ2-7; 10 nucleotides agree with TRBD1. Germline V lookup: CDR1 SGDLS, CDR2 YYNGEE. The CDR3 has 15 amino acids. With 4 bases clipped from V and 0 bases from J, the junction kept 4 bases outside the gene matches. As DNA, the CDR3 is TGTGCCAGCAGCCCCCGGACAGGGGGCTCCTACGAGCAGTACTTC. Translated, it gives CASSPRTGGSYEQYF.

V is TRBV6-5 and J is TRBJ1-1; D is perhaps TRBD1 (5 bases). CDR3 length: 13 amino acids. The V gene's germline CDR1 is MNHEY and CDR2 SVGAGI. The V end lost 6 bases, the J end lost 1 base, and 9 bases lay between the germline ends. DNA of the CDR3: TGTGCCAGCAGCTTACAGGCGAACACTGAAGCTTTCTTT. Its translation: CASSLQANTEAFF.

The chain combines TRBV7-9 with TRBJ2-7; D is ambiguous. Deletions cut 5 bases from V and 4 bases from J, with 6 bases between. The CDR3 covers 11 residues. In germline, CDR1 is SEHNR, CDR2 FQNEAQ (reference sequence). The CDR3 bases are TGTGCCAGCAGCCCCGGGTACGAGCAGTACTTC. Its protein product is CASSPGYEQYF.

The rearrangement links TRBV18 to TRBJ1-3; D remains unclear. The V gene's germline CDR1 is KGHSH and CDR2 LQKENI. V dropped 6 bases and J dropped 8 bases, with 14 bases sitting between them. The CDR3 is made up of 13 amino acids. The chain's CDR3 is CASSLRVKDTIYF. The CDR3 DNA reads as TGTGCCAGCTCTCTCCGGGTTAAGGACACCATATATTTT.

The CDR3 sequence: CASSSGGARAFF. The DNA for the CDR3 is TGTGCCAGCTCATCAGGGGGCGCAAGGGCTTTCTTT. The genes are TRBV18 and TRBJ1-1; 8 positions agree with TRBD1. V dropped 5 bases and J dropped 11; count of bases not matched to a gene: 7. The CDR3 consists of 12 residues. CDR1 and CDR2 (germline): KGHSH, LQKENI.

This clone has only a few counts. The chain combines TRBV10-3 with TRBJ1-1; D is possibly TRBD1 (5 bases). CDR3 length equals 16 residues. Trimming took off 3 bases at V and 1 base at J, with 15 bases between the two ends. CDR1 and CDR2 from the germline V gene are ENHRY and SYGVKD. Here the CDR3 reads CAISEDRSRANTEAFF. As DNA, the CDR3 is TGTGCCATCAGTGAAGACAGAAGTCGGGCGAACACTGAAGCTTTCTTT.

CDR3 sequence reads: CASSSVWDRETYEQYF. Here the CDR3 DNA reads TGTGCCAGCAGCTCCGTATGGGACAGGGAAACCTACGAGCAGTACTTC. The chain recombines TRBV7-9 with TRBJ2-7, with 9 bases fitting TRBD1. This CDR3 region has 16 residues. Looked up from germline, CDR1 is SEHNR and CDR2 is FQNEAQ (reference sequence). The J segment lost 2 bases and the V segment lost 4 bases, leaving 9 bases of the junction unmatched.

The V gene is TRBV7-2, the J gene TRBJ2-7; TRBD1 aligns across 8 bases. V lost 7 bases, J lost 4 bases, and 9 bases stayed unmatched. This CDR3 has 14 residues. Germline V gene data show CDR1 as SGHTA and CDR2 as FQGNSA. The CDR3 reads CASTGDRIRYEQYF. CDR3 bases: TGTGCCAGCACCGGGGACAGGATCCGATACGAGCAGTACTTC.

The genes are TRBV6-1 and TRBJ1-1; no clear D. Trimming removed 6 bases from V and 6 bases from J, with 11 bases in between. The CDR3 sequence is 12 residues long. Germline V gene lookup returns CDR1 MNHNS and CDR2 SASEGT. CDR3 in DNA: TGTGCCAGCAGCCGAACATCCGCTGAAGCTTTCTTT. This gives the protein CASSRTSAEAFF.

This clone was counted a few times. The chain recombines TRBV27 with TRBJ2-7, with TRBD1 matching 7 bases. This CDR3 spans 15 amino acids. V was pared by 6 bases and J by 0 bases, with 8 bases of the junction left unmatched. CDR1 and CDR2 (germline): MNHEY, SMNVEV (reference sequence). The CDR3 protein is CASRTSRGHSYEQYF. The CDR3 bases are TGTGCCAGCAGGACATCGAGGGGGCACTCCTACGAGCAGTACTTC.

This clone was seen a few times. This chain joins TRBV6-5 and TRBJ2-5; D possibly corresponds to TRBD1 (5 bases). Gene TRBJ2-7 matches the end of the DNA better, so the J call may be wrong. The CDR3 consists of 15 residues. Germline lookup yields CDR1 MNHEY and CDR2 SVGAGI. CDR3 sequence reads: CASSYSTEVGYEQYF. CDR3 DNA sequence: TGTGCCAGCAGTTACTCGACAGAGGTAGGCTACGAGCAGTACTTC.

This chain joins TRBV28 and TRBJ1-1; weak D call: TRBD1 (6 bases). Germline V gives CDR1 MDHEN, CDR2 SYDVKM. V shed 3 bases and J shed 1 base, with 12 bases lying between them. This CDR3 contains 15 residues. CDR3 in amino acids: CASSFSSTGNTEAFF. The CDR3 DNA reads TGTGCCAGCAGTTTCTCCTCGACAGGGAACACTGAAGCTTTCTTT.

This clone was detected a few times. The chain employs TRBV19 and TRBJ2-7, with a weak D call TRBD2 (5 bases). This CDR3 is 15 amino acids long. Trimming stripped 3 bases from V and 2 bases from J, with 14 bases between. The germline V gene has CDR1 LNHDA and CDR2 SQIVND (reference sequence). The CDR3 sequence: CASSIRGVGTYEQYF. CDR3 in DNA: TGTGCCAGTAGTATTCGGGGTGTGGGGACCTACGAGCAGTACTTC.

The chain's CDR3 is CASSASYEQYF. CDR3 DNA: TGTGCCAGCAGCGCGAGCTACGAGCAGTACTTC. V gene TRBV5-6 combines with J gene TRBJ2-7, with D uncertain. The CDR3 contains 11 residues. Germline lookup yields CDR1 SGHDT and CDR2 YYEEEE. V dropped 4 bases and J dropped 3 bases, with 5 bases sitting between them.

The J gene is TRBJ1-4, the V gene TRBV29-1; D unclear. Germline V CDR1 and CDR2: SQVTM, ANQGSEA. The CDR3 runs 12 residues. Trimming took 5 bases from V and 7 from J, leaving 11 bases between them. The CDR3 DNA reads TGCAGCGTTTTGGGCGATAGTGAAAAACTGTTTTTT. It encodes CSVLGDSEKLFF. Variable domain in full (rest from reference TRBV29-1 and TRBJ1-4): SAVISQKPSRDICQRGTSLTIQCQVDSQVTMMFWYRQQPGQSLTLIATANQGSEATYESGFVIDKFPISRPNLTFSTLTVSNMSPEDSSIYLCSVLGDSEKLFFGSGTQLSVL.

The chain uses TRBV9 and TRBJ1-5; 8 positions agree with TRBD1. The ends lost 4 bases at V and 1 base at J; junction bases unmatched: 4. The length of the CDR3 is 15 residues. Germline CDR1 and CDR2: SGDLS and YYNGEE. The CDR3 DNA sequence: TGTGCCAGCAGCCCAGACAGGGGAAGCAATCAGCCCCAGCATTTT. Amino acid sequence: CASSPDRGSNQPQHF.

In this sample, this clone turned up once. The genes are TRBV5-1 and TRBJ1-5; TRBD1 agrees at 9 bases. The CDR3 runs 16 residues. Trimming at V came to 5 bases and at J to 0 bases, leaving 6 bases not matched to a gene. CDR1 and CDR2 from the germline V gene are SGHRS and YFSETQ. The CDR3 DNA sequence: TGCGCCAGCAGACCCGGGACAGGGATTAGCAATCAGCCCCAGCATTTT. Translated: CASRPGTGISNQPQHF.

V usage is TRBV5-6 and J usage is TRBJ2-1; TRBD1 might be the D (6 bases). This CDR3 is 15 amino acids long. Trimming stripped 2 bases from V and 7 bases from J, with 16 bases between. Germline lookup yields CDR1 SGHDT and CDR2 YYEEEE. The CDR3 region has the DNA TGTGCCAGCAGCTTCCTCAGGGGATCGGGGAATGAGCAGTTCTTC. Translation gives CASSFLRGSGNEQFF.

The chain links TRBV11-3 to TRBJ2-3; the D gene is possibly TRBD1 (5 bases). Looked up from germline, CDR1 is SGHNT and CDR2 is YENEEA. V lost 4 bases and J 3 bases, leaving 8 bases between the germline ends. CDR3 length equals 13 residues. CDR3 DNA: TGTGCCAGCAGCTGGTCAGGGACAGATACGCAGTATTTT. This sequence encodes CASSWSGTDTQYF.

Of note for this clone: At the DNA level, this CDR3 is encoded by other sequences in the same sample as well. The chain joins TRBV9 to TRBJ1-2, with a tentative D call TRBD1 (5 bases). Germline V gene data show CDR1 as SGDLS and CDR2 as YYNGEE. This CDR3 contains 13 residues. Trimming pared 0 bases from V and 8 bases from J, leaving 11 bases between. The DNA of the CDR3 is TGTGCCAGCAGCGTAGTGGGGGGATCGGGCTACACCTTC. It translates to CASSVVGGSGYTF.

About this clone: This CDR3 is also generated by other DNA sequences in the sample. The gene calls are TRBV7-9 and TRBJ2-7, with D perhaps TRBD2 (5 bases). Germline V lookup: CDR1 SEHNR, CDR2 FQNEAQ (reference sequence). Trimming cost V 1 base and J 6 bases, with 7 bases left between them. The CDR3 extends over 12 amino acids. The CDR3: CASSLGGLEQYF. The CDR3 DNA reads as TGTGCCAGCAGCTTAGGAGGGCTCGAGCAGTACTTC.